The clone carrying this T cell receptor (beta chain) appeared a few times. Antigen: not known. Relative to the germline gene, one junction end is altered; a read error may explain this. These data originate in a study of CD8+CD57+ T cells in acquired aplastic anemia. As for the study in general: DNA from sorted CD4+ and CD8+ cells averaged around 3 ug. Points from the study as a whole: Twenty-nine shared CD8+ CDR3s appeared highly expressed within patients' immunodominant clones.

Germline V gene data show CDR1 as MNHEY and CDR2 as SVGAGI. This CDR3 has 13 residues. The study profiled TCR beta VDJ and CDR3 using genomic DNA as template. MiXCR, run by TCRdb on the reads, gives a single entry per CDR3 protein. The sample has fewer than 200,000 distinct CDR3 sequences, about 64% seen once. The receptor comes from a human donor in good health. The rearrangement joins TRBV6-5 to TRBJ2-5; possibly TRBD2 for D (5 bases). Sample: sorted CD4+, CD8+, or CD8+CD57+ T cells (not recorded which) from PBMCs. In DNA form, the CDR3 reads TGTGCCACCAGTGAGATGGGGAGAGAGACCCAGTACTTC. Translation gives CATSEMGRETQYF.